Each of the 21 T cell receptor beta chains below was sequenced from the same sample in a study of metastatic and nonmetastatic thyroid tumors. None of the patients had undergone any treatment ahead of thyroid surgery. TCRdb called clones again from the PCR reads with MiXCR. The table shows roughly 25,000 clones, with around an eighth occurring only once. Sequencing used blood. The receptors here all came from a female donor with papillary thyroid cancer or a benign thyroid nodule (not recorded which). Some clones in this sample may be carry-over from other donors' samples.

The DNA for the CDR3 is TGTGCCAGCAGCTTAATCCCACAGGGAACTGAAGCTTTCTTT. It is translated as CASSLIPQGTEAFF. The V call is TRBV7-2, the J call TRBJ1-1; the D gene is possibly TRBD1 (6 bases). The CDR3 consists of 14 residues. Germline V CDR1 and CDR2: SGHTA, FQGNSA. The V and J ends lost 2 bases and 5 bases respectively, with 12 bases between them.

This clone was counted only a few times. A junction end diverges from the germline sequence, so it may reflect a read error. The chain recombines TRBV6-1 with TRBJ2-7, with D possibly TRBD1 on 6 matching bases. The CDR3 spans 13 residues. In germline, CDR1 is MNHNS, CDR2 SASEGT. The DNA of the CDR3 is TGTGCCAGCATTGACAGGAGCTCCCACGAGCAGTACTTC. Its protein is CASIDRSSHEQYF.

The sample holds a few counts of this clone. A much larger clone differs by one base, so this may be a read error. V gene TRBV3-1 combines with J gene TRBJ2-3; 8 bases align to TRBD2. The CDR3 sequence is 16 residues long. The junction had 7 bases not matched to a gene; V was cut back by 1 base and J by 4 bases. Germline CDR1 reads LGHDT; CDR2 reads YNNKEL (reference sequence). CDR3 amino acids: CASSQGLATSADTQYF. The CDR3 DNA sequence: TGTGCCAGCAGCCAAGGACTAGCGACTAGCGCAGATACGCAGTATTTT.

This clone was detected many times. CDR3 sequence (DNA): TGTGCCAGCAGCTCCCACCGACTAGCGGTGGCAGAGACCCAGTACTTC. It translates to CASSSHRLAVAETQYF. This chain uses TRBV7-9 with TRBJ2-5; 9 bases agree with TRBD2. This CDR3 region has 16 residues. Looked up from germline, CDR1 is SEHNR and CDR2 is FQNEAQ (reference sequence). V gave up 4 bases and J gave up 4 bases; unmatched junction bases: 10.

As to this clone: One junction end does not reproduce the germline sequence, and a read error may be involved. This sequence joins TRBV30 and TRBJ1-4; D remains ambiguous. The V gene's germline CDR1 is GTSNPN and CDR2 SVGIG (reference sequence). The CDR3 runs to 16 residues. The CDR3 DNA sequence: TGTGCCTGGAGCGTGGCCGGTCTCGCAACTAATGAAAAACTGCTTTTT. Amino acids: CAWSVAGLATNEKLLF.

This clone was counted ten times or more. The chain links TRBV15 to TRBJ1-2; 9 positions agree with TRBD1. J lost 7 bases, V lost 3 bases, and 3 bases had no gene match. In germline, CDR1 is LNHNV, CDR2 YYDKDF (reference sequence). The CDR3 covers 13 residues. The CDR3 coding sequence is TGTGCCACCAGCAGGGACAGGGGTTCTGGCTACACCTTC. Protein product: CATSRDRGSGYTF. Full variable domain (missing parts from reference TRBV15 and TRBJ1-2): DAMVIQNPRYQVTQFGKPVTLSCSQTLNHNVMYWYQQKSSQAPKLLFHYYDKDFNNEADTPDNFQSRRPNTSFCFLDIRSPGLGDTAMYLCATSRDRGSGYTFGSGTRLTVV.

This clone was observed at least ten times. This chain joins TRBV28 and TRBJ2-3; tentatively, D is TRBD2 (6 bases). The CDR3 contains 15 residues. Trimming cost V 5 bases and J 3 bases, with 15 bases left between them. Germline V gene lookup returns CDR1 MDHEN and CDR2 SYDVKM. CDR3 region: CASSGGRVRTDTQYF. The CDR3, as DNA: TGTGCCAGCAGTGGAGGGCGGGTCAGAACAGATACGCAGTATTTT. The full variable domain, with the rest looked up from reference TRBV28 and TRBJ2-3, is DVKVTQSSRYLVKRTGEKVFLECVQDMDHENMFWYRQDPGLGLRLIYFSYDVKMKEKGDIPEGYSVSREKKERFSLILESASTNQTSMYLCASSGGRVRTDTQYFGPGTRLTVL.

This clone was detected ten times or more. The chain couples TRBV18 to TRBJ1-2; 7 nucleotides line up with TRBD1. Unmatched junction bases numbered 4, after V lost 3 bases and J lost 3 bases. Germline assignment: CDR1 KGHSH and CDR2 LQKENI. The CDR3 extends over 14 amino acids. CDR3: CASSPTGTDYGYTF. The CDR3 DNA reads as TGTGCCAGCTCACCGACCGGGACAGACTATGGCTACACCTTC.

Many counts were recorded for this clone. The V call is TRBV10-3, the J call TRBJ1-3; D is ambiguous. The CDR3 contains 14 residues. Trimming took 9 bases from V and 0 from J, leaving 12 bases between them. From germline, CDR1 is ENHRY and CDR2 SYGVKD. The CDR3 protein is CAIIPPRSGNTIYF. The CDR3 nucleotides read TGTGCCATAATCCCCCCCCGCTCTGGAAACACCATATATTTT.

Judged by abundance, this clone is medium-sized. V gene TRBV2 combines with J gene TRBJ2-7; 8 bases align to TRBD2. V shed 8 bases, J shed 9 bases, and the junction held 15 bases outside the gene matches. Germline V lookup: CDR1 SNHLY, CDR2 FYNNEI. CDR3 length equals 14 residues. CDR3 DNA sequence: TGTGCCAGCCGGGAGGGGATGGGAAGTATCGTGCAGTACTTC. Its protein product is CASREGMGSIVQYF.

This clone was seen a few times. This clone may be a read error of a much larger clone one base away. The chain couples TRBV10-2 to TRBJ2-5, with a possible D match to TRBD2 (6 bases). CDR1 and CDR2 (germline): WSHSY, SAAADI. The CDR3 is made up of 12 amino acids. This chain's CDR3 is CASRDYQDTQYF. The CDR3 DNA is TGCGCCAGCAGGGACTACCAAGATACCCAGTACTTC.

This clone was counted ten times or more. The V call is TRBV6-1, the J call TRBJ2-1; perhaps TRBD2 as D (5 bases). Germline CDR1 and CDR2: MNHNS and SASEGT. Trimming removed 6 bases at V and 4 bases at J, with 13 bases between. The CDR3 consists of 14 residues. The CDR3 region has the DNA TGTGCCAGCAGCCGCTTACGGGGATACAATGAGCAGTTCTTC. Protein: CASSRLRGYNEQFF.

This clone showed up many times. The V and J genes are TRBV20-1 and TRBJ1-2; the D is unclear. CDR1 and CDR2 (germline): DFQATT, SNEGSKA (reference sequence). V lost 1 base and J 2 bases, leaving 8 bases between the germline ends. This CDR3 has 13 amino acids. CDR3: CSARVPGNYGYTF. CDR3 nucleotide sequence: TGCAGTGCTAGAGTACCAGGAAACTATGGCTACACCTTC.

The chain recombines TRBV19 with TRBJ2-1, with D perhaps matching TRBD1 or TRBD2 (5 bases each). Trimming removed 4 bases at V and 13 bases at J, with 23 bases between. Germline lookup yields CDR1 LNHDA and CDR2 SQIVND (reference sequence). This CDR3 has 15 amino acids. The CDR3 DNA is TGTGCCAGTAGTACCGGACACGGCCTGGGGGAGACCCAGTTCTTC. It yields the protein CASSTGHGLGETQFF.

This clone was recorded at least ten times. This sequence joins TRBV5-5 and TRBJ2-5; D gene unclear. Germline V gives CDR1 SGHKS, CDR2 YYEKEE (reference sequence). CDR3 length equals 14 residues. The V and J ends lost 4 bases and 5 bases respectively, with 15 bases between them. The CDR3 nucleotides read TGTGCCAGCAGCCCCCTAGTAACGGCGGAGACCCAGTACTTC. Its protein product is CASSPLVTAETQYF.

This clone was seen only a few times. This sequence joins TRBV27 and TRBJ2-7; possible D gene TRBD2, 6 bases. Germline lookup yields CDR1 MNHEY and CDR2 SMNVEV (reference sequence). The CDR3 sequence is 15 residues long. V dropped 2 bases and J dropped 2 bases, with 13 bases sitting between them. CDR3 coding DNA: TGTGCCAGCAGTTTAGGAGGGTCAGACGCCTACGAGCAGTACTTC. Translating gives CASSLGGSDAYEQYF.

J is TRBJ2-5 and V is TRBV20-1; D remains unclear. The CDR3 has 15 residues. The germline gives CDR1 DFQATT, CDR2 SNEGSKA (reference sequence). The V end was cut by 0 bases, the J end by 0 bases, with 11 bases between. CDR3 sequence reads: CSARDRIRDQETQYF. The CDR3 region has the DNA TGCAGTGCTAGAGACCGAATTAGGGACCAAGAGACCCAGTACTTC.

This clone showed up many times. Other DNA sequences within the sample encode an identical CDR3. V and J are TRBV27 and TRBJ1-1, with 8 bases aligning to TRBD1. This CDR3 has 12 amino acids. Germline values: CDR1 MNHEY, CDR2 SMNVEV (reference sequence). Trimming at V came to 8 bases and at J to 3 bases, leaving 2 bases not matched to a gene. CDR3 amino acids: CASLDRDTEAFF. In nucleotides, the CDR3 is TGTGCCAGCCTGGACAGGGACACTGAAGCTTTCTTT.

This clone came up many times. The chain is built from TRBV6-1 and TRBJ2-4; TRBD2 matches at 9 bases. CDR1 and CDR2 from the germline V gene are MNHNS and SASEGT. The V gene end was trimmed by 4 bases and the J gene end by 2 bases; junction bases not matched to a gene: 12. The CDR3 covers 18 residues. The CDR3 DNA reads TGTGCCAGCAGTGCCGGCGGGGGGGGGCCGGTAACCAAAAACATTCAGTACTTC. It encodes CASSAGGGGPVTKNIQYF.

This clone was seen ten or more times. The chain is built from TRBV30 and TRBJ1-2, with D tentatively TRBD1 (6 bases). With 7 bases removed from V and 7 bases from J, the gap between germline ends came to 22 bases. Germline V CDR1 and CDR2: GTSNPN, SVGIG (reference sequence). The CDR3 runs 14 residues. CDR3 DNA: TGTGCCTTTAAGGGCAGGGGAAAATTGGGTGGCTACACCTTC. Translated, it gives CAFKGRGKLGGYTF.

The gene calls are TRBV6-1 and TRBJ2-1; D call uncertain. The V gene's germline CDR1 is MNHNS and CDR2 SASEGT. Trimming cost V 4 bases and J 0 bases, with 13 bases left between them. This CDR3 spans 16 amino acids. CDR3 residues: CASSGFTLSSYNEQFF. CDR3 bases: TGTGCCAGCAGTGGATTTACTCTTAGCTCCTACAATGAGCAGTTCTTC.